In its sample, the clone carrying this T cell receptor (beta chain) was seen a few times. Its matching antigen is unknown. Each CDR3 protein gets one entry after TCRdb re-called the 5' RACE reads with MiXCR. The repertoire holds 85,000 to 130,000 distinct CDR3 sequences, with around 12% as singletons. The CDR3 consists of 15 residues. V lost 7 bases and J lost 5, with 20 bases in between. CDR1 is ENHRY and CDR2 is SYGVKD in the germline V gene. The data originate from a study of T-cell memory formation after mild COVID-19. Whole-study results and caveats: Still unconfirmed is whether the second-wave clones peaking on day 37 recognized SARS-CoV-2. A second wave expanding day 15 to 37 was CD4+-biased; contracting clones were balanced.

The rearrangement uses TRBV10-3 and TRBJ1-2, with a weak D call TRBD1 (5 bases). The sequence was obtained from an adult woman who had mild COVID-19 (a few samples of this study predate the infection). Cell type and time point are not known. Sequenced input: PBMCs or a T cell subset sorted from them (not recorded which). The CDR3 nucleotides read TGTGCCATCATGGTGCCGGCAGGGTATCAGTATGGCTACACCTTC. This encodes CAIMVPAGYQYGYTF.